This T cell receptor beta chain was found in a study of graft-versus-host responses after intestinal transplantation. This table comes from immunoSEQ multiplex PCR, and its TCRdb copy is limited to in-frame clones, with some not included. Among about 23,000 clones, more than 90% were seen once, and the ten largest hold less than 2%. The CDR3 is 15 amino acids. Germline V gene data show CDR1 as LGHNA and CDR2 as YSLEER. The trim removed 0 bases at V and 0 bases at J, leaving 1 base unmatched. Study observations and caveats: Peak circulating GvH clone levels tracked with early post-transplant HvG declines. Researchers found GvH clones in recipient marrow, and some showed up first in ileum or blood.

For this clone: Its antigen is still unknown.

This sample comprised PBMCs, obtained just under 40 days after intestinal transplant. The TCR originated in a human patient who received an intestinal transplant, so some T cells may come from the graft donor. The gene calls are TRBV4-3 and TRBJ2-5; 7 bases are shared with TRBD2. The CDR3 DNA reads TGCGCCAGCAGCCAAGATGGGAGGGACCAAGAGACCCAGTACTTC. It translates to CASSQDGRDQETQYF.